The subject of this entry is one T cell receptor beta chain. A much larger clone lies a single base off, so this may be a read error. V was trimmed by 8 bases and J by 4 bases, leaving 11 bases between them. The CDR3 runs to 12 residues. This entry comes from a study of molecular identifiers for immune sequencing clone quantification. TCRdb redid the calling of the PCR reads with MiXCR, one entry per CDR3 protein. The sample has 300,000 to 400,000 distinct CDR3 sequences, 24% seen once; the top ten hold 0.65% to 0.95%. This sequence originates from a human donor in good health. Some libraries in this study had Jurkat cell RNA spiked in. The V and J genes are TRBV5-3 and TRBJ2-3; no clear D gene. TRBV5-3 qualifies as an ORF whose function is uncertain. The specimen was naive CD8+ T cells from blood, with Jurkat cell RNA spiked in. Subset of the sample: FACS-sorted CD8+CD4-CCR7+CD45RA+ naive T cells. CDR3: CASCGASDTQYF. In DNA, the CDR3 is TGTGCCAGCTGTGGAGCCTCAGATACGCAGTATTTT.